The present T cell receptor (beta chain) was sequenced within a study of T cell changes during pregnancy in multiple sclerosis. Using immunoSEQ multiplex PCR, the repertoire was profiled, and TCRdb retains in-frame clones only, with some absent. The table includes 65,000 to 90,000 clones, 85% to 95% detected once. Germline loops: CDR1 SNHLY, CDR2 FYNNEI. Between the trimmed V and J ends, which lost 1 base and 0 bases, there was a span of 9 bases. The CDR3 runs 15 residues. The V gene is TRBV2, the J gene TRBJ1-2; D possibly corresponds to TRBD1 (6 bases). The receptor was derived from a female donor with multiple sclerosis, enrolled in a pregnancy study. This specimen consisted of CD4+ T cells from peripheral blood mononuclear cells, obtained after pregnancy. DNA for the CDR3: TGTGCCAGCAGTGAAGTGGCAGGGGCTAACTATGGCTACACCTTC. Translating it yields CASSEVAGANYGYTF.